One sample yielded the 28 T cell receptor beta chains listed below, sequenced in a study of cytomegalovirus exposure and HLA in healthy donors. Profiling relied on immunoSEQ multiplex PCR, and the TCRdb table lists in-frame clones only, not all of them. The sample yields approximately 130,000 clones, around 90% seen once. Sequenced input: PBMCs. Receptor source: a woman between 18 and 30 years old in good health and CMV-seronegative.

The chain employs TRBV7-9 and TRBJ1-3; 9 bases align to TRBD1. CDR3 size: 14 residues. Trimming at V came to 6 bases and at J to 6 bases, leaving 6 bases not matched to a gene. Germline values: CDR1 SEHNR, CDR2 FQNEAQ (reference sequence). The CDR3 here is CASSSTGGENTIYF. The CDR3 DNA follows: TGTGCCAGCAGTTCTACAGGGGGCGAAAACACCATATATTTT.

The J gene is TRBJ2-1, the V gene TRBV7-8; D is unresolved. Trimming removed 3 bases from V and 6 bases from J, with 15 bases in between. Germline-derived CDR1 and CDR2 are SGHVS and FQNEAQ. The CDR3 covers 15 residues. DNA for the CDR3: TGTGCCAGCAGCTTGGCTAGAAGCTTCGGCAATGAGCAGTTCTTC. Amino acid sequence: CASSLARSFGNEQFF.

CDR3 coding DNA: TGTGCCAGCAGTTACTCGGGGACAGGTTACGAGCAGTACTTC. Its translation is CASSYSGTGYEQYF. The chain couples TRBV6-6 to TRBJ2-7, with TRBD1 matching 8 bases. V shed 0 bases, J shed 4 bases, and the junction held 2 bases outside the gene matches. In germline, CDR1 is MNHNY, CDR2 SVGAGI (reference sequence). The CDR3 extends over 14 amino acids.

The gene calls are TRBV5-1 and TRBJ2-7; 7 positions agree with TRBD1. The V gene's germline CDR1 is SGHRS and CDR2 YFSETQ. J lost 0 bases, V lost 3 bases, and 15 bases had no gene match. The CDR3 is 18 residues long. In DNA, the CDR3 is TGCGCCAGCAGCTCACGATGGGACAGCCCTATTAGCTCCTACGAGCAGTACTTC. It codes for CASSSRWDSPISSYEQYF.

This clone was seen only once. V is TRBV14 and J is TRBJ2-1; no clear D gene. Germline V gene sequence: CDR1 SGHDN, CDR2 FVKESK. The CDR3 consists of 14 residues. V lost 1 base to trimming and J lost 8 bases, with 12 bases between them. The CDR3: CASSQGVFEDEQFF. The CDR3 DNA reads TGTGCCAGCAGCCAAGGTGTATTTGAGGATGAGCAGTTCTTC.

On this clone: Other nucleotide sequences from this sample produce the same CDR3. CDR3 sequence: CASSYSGGRETQYF. CDR3 DNA sequence: TGTGCCAGCAGTTACTCCGGGGGTAGGGAGACCCAGTACTTC. V is TRBV6-5 and J is TRBJ2-5, with D perhaps matching TRBD2 (6 bases). The CDR3 has 14 residues. The germline gives CDR1 MNHEY, CDR2 SVGAGI. V was trimmed by 0 bases and J by 5 bases, leaving 10 bases between them.

The V call is TRBV29-1, the J call TRBJ2-5; unclear D gene. The germline gives CDR1 SQVTM, CDR2 ANQGSEA. The CDR3 extends over 11 amino acids. With 4 bases removed from V and 5 bases from J, the gap between germline ends came to 8 bases. The CDR3 DNA sequence: TGCAGCGTTGCAAACGGGGAGACCCAGTACTTC. Translating it yields CSVANGETQYF.

The rearrangement uses TRBV14 and TRBJ2-3; no clear D gene. The CDR3 covers 14 residues. V lost 4 bases and J 2 bases, leaving 10 bases between the germline ends. Per germline, CDR1 SGHDN and CDR2 FVKESK. This CDR3 reads CASSRQVFTDTQYF. In nucleotides, the CDR3 is TGTGCCAGCAGCCGCCAGGTATTCACAGATACGCAGTATTTT.

The chain recombines TRBV5-6 with TRBJ2-7; 10 bases are shared with TRBD1. CDR3 length: 15 amino acids. Germline V gene lookup returns CDR1 SGHDT and CDR2 YYEEEE. J gave up 4 bases and V 4 bases, and 8 bases lay outside the gene matches. DNA of the CDR3: TGTGCCAGCAGCGGCCGGGACAGGGGTCGGTACGAGCAGTACTTC. It specifies CASSGRDRGRYEQYF.

This chain connects TRBV19 to TRBJ1-2; D may be TRBD1 (5 bases). V gave up 9 bases and J gave up 4 bases, with 18 bases separating them. There are 14 residues in the CDR3. The germline V gene encodes CDR1 LNHDA and CDR2 SQIVND (reference sequence). CDR3 amino acids: CASENSGLLYGYTF. CDR3 bases: TGTGCCAGCGAGAACTCGGGACTCCTCTATGGCTACACCTTC.

This sequence joins TRBV7-2 and TRBJ2-5, with 7 nucleotides matching TRBD1. Unmatched junction bases numbered 6, after V lost 4 bases and J lost 7 bases. Germline values: CDR1 SGHTA, CDR2 FQGNSA. The CDR3 runs to 13 residues. The DNA for the CDR3 is TGTGCCAGCAGCTCTCTAGGGGGCGGGACCCAGTACTTC. Its protein product is CASSSLGGGTQYF.

V is TRBV2 and J is TRBJ1-2; no clear D gene. Germline V gene lookup returns CDR1 SNHLY and CDR2 FYNNEI. The CDR3 length is 15 residues. Deletions cut 6 bases from V and 2 bases from J, with 16 bases between. CDR3 loop: CASSRILQKNYGYTF. DNA of the CDR3: TGTGCCAGCAGCAGAATTTTACAGAAGAACTATGGCTACACCTTC. Looking up the rest from reference TRBV2 and TRBJ1-2 gives the full variable domain: EPEVTQTPSHQVTQMGQEVILRCVPISNHLYFYWYRQILGQKVEFLVSFYNNEISEKSEIFDDQFSVERPDGSNFTLKIRSTKLEDSAMYFCASSRILQKNYGYTFGSGTRLTVV.

The chain links TRBV15 to TRBJ1-1; TRBD1 aligns across 9 bases. V lost 1 base and J lost 5; bases outside the gene matches: 5. CDR3 length: 15 residues. Germline-derived CDR1 and CDR2 are LNHNV and YYDKDF (reference sequence). The CDR3 is CATSRGDRDETEAFF. The DNA for the CDR3 is TGTGCCACCAGCAGAGGGGACAGGGACGAGACTGAAGCTTTCTTT.

V is TRBV27 and J is TRBJ2-3; D ambiguous. This CDR3 contains 13 residues. Germline CDR1 is MNHEY and CDR2 is SMNVEV (reference sequence). V gave up 4 bases and J gave up 0 bases, with 5 bases separating them. CDR3 sequence (DNA): TGTGCCAGCAGTTCCTACAGCACAGATACGCAGTATTTT. Amino acids: CASSSYSTDTQYF.

This chain uses TRBV30 with TRBJ1-2; 8 nucleotides line up with TRBD1. The J segment lost 2 bases and the V segment lost 2 bases, leaving 1 base of the junction unmatched. This CDR3 is 13 amino acids long. From germline, CDR1 is GTSNPN and CDR2 SVGIG (reference sequence). This CDR3 is CAWSTGGNYGYTF. The CDR3 DNA follows: TGTGCCTGGAGTACAGGGGGGAACTATGGCTACACCTTC.

This rearrangement joins TRBV27 to TRBJ2-7, with 8 nucleotides matching TRBD1. The CDR3 extends over 16 amino acids. V trimming: 5 bases; J trimming: 3 bases; junction bases outside the gene matches: 12. Germline V lookup: CDR1 MNHEY, CDR2 SMNVEV (reference sequence). This CDR3 is CASSAQTGAAFYEQYF. The CDR3 DNA reads as TGTGCCAGCAGTGCCCAGACAGGGGCTGCTTTCTACGAGCAGTACTTC.

The rearrangement uses TRBV5-1 and TRBJ2-7, with D possibly being TRBD2 (6 bases). V was cut by 3 bases and J by 1 base, with 8 bases left in between. This CDR3 spans 13 amino acids. Germline values: CDR1 SGHRS, CDR2 YFSETQ. DNA for the CDR3: TGCGCCAGCAGCTGGAGCGGGTCCTACGAGCAGTACTTC. It is translated as CASSWSGSYEQYF.

Of note for this clone: An end of the junction differs from the germline gene, which may be a read error. This chain links TRBV28 with TRBJ2-7; 9 positions agree with TRBD1. Germline V lookup: CDR1 MDHEN, CDR2 SYDVKM. The CDR3 totals 11 residues. This chain's CDR3 is CASTRDRGLHF. The CDR3, as DNA: TGTGCCAGCACCCGCGACAGGGGGTTGCACTTC.

This sequence joins TRBV6-5 and TRBJ1-2, with D unclear. This CDR3 is built from 14 residues. The V gene lost 2 bases and the J gene lost 7 bases, with 14 bases spanning the gap. Germline V gene lookup returns CDR1 MNHEY and CDR2 SVGAGI. CDR3 residues: CASSYDMYSSGYTF. In DNA form, the CDR3 reads TGTGCCAGCAGTTACGATATGTATTCGAGTGGCTACACCTTC.

This clone was found a few times. The genes are TRBV5-4 and TRBJ1-1; D is uncertain. There are 16 residues in the CDR3. Trimming removed 2 bases from V and 1 base from J, with 15 bases in between. Germline-derived CDR1 and CDR2 are SGHNT and YYREEE (reference sequence). The CDR3 protein is CASSFGWLGRNTEAFF. The DNA of the CDR3 is TGTGCCAGCAGCTTTGGTTGGCTGGGGAGGAACACTGAAGCTTTCTTT.

The V gene is TRBV5-1, the J gene TRBJ1-1, with TRBD1 matching 8 bases. From germline, CDR1 is SGHRS and CDR2 YFSETQ. The CDR3 consists of 15 residues. The trim removed 4 bases at V and 1 base at J, leaving 6 bases unmatched. In nucleotides, the CDR3 is TGCGCCAGCAGCGAGCCCGGGACAGGGAACACTGAAGCTTTCTTT. Its translation is CASSEPGTGNTEAFF.

The chain joins TRBV7-2 to TRBJ2-7; 12 nucleotides agree with TRBD2. The CDR3 runs to 19 residues. Germline CDR1 is SGHTA and CDR2 is FQGNSA. V dropped 1 base and J dropped 2; count of bases not matched to a gene: 12. CDR3 DNA sequence: TGTGCCAGCAGCTTAGTGGCTAGCGGGAGGGCCTTTGCAGCCTACGAGCAGTACTTC. This sequence encodes CASSLVASGRAFAAYEQYF.

J is TRBJ1-6 and V is TRBV19; 10 nucleotides align to TRBD1. V was clipped by 7 bases and J by 4 bases; unmatched bases: 19. The CDR3 contains 20 residues. Germline loops: CDR1 LNHDA, CDR2 SQIVND (reference sequence). The CDR3 loop reads CASTQNNHPGQGPYNSPLHF. The CDR3 DNA is TGTGCCAGTACCCAAAACAACCATCCGGGACAGGGGCCGTATAATTCACCCCTCCACTTT.

The chain joins TRBV5-8 to TRBJ2-7; D not certain. The V gene's germline CDR1 is SGHTS and CDR2 YDEGEE. The CDR3 contains 11 residues. V was clipped by 4 bases and J by 4 bases, with 6 bases between them. CDR3 sequence (DNA): TGTGCCAGCAGCCCCACATACGAGCAGTACTTC. Protein: CASSPTYEQYF.

This chain uses TRBV19 with TRBJ1-6, with a weak D call TRBD1 (6 bases). The germline V and J ends were trimmed by 2 bases and 5 bases, with 16 bases remaining between them. The CDR3 loop spans 17 amino acids. Germline V CDR1 and CDR2: LNHDA, SQIVND (reference sequence). CDR3 sequence: CASSILGSAGDNSPLHF. The CDR3 region has the DNA TGTGCCAGTAGTATATTAGGCTCGGCAGGGGATAATTCACCCCTCCACTTT. Combining the CDR3 with reference TRBV19 and TRBJ1-6 gives the whole variable domain DGGITQSPKYLFRKEGQNVTLSCEQNLNHDAMYWYRQDPGQGLRLIYYSQIVNDFQKGDIAEGYSVSREKKESFPLTVTSAQKNPTAFYLCASSILGSAGDNSPLHFGNGTRLTVT.

The CDR3 DNA is TGTGCCAGCAGTCAGGGGTTGGGACGTAATTCACCCCTCCACTTT. Protein product: CASSQGLGRNSPLHF. This chain connects TRBV2 to TRBJ1-6; a possible D gene is TRBD1 (6 bases). The CDR3 totals 15 residues. The V end lost 5 bases, the J end lost 6 bases, and 14 bases lay between the germline ends. CDR1 is SNHLY, CDR2 FYNNEI, per germline.

V gene TRBV5-1 combines with J gene TRBJ2-5; D gene unclear. Trimming took off 0 bases at V and 4 bases at J, with 7 bases between the two ends. Germline-derived CDR1 and CDR2 are SGHRS and YFSETQ. This CDR3 region has 13 residues. This CDR3 reads CASSLGSVETQYF. The DNA of the CDR3 is TGCGCCAGCAGCTTGGGGTCAGTAGAGACCCAGTACTTC.

The V and J genes are TRBV27 and TRBJ2-7; weak D call: TRBD1 (5 bases). Trimming left V 6 bases short and J 3 bases short, with 18 bases between. CDR3 length: 15 amino acids. The germline V gene encodes CDR1 MNHEY and CDR2 SMNVEV (reference sequence). The DNA of the CDR3 is TGTGCCAGCAGGCTCCGCAGGGATGCGGACTACGAGCAGTACTTC. Translated: CASRLRRDADYEQYF.